Listed here are 30 T cell receptor beta chains from one sample, sequenced in a study of graft-versus-host responses after intestinal transplantation. Libraries were prepared by immunoSEQ multiplex PCR; TCRdb keeps only in-frame clonotypes and omits some of them. This sample has roughly 120,000 clones; 80% to 95% occur once, and the top ten carry around 0.12%. Their cognate antigens are unknown. The material sequenced was unstimulated CD4+ T cells sorted from spleen or lymph node cells, taken before intestinal transplant. These receptors came from a human donor who received an intestinal transplant.

The V call is TRBV15, the J call TRBJ1-4, with D uncertain. This CDR3 comprises 16 residues. Germline CDR1 and CDR2: LNHNV and YYDKDF (reference sequence). V lost 0 bases and J lost 0, with 8 bases in between. The DNA for the CDR3 is TGTGCCACCAGCAGAGATACGGTAGCAACTAATGAAAAACTGTTTTTT. This encodes CATSRDTVATNEKLFF.

V is TRBV30 and J is TRBJ2-7; D is undetermined. The CDR3 sequence is 13 residues long. Trimming removed 3 bases at V and 2 bases at J, with 11 bases between. In germline, CDR1 is GTSNPN, CDR2 SVGIG (reference sequence). The CDR3 DNA is TGTGCCTGGAGCCAGGACGTGGCCTACGAGCAGTACTTC. It codes for CAWSQDVAYEQYF.

The chain joins TRBV5-1 to TRBJ1-4; D uncertain. Trimming pared 6 bases from V and 6 bases from J, leaving 9 bases between. The germline V gene encodes CDR1 SGHRS and CDR2 YFSETQ. The CDR3 is 12 amino acids. Here the CDR3 DNA reads TGCGCCAGCATGGGTTTTGATGAAAAACTGTTTTTT. This encodes CASMGFDEKLFF.

The rearrangement uses TRBV2 and TRBJ1-4; D unclear. This CDR3 contains 12 residues. CDR1 is SNHLY, CDR2 FYNNEI, per germline. V was trimmed by 0 bases and J by 8 bases, leaving 4 bases between them. Here the CDR3 DNA reads TGTGCCAGCAGTGAAGCGGGGGAAAAACTGTTTTTT. Protein product: CASSEAGEKLFF.

The CDR3 coding sequence is TGTGCCAGCAGCTTAGACCCCTACGAGCAGTACTTC. The encoded protein is CASSLDPYEQYF. The rearrangement links TRBV7-6 to TRBJ2-7, with D unresolved. The ends were cut back, 1 base at V and 2 bases at J, with 3 bases in the middle. The germline CDR1 and CDR2 sequences are SGHVS and FNYEAQ. This CDR3 has 12 amino acids.

The chain links TRBV18 to TRBJ2-7, with a tentative D call TRBD1 (7 bases). This CDR3 region has 14 residues. In germline, CDR1 is KGHSH, CDR2 LQKENI. Trimming took off 2 bases at V and 5 bases at J, with 13 bases between the two ends. The chain's CDR3 is CASSPNPGGNEQYF. In nucleotides, the CDR3 is TGTGCCAGCTCACCAAACCCAGGGGGGAACGAGCAGTACTTC.

In its sample, this clone was seen a few times. The chain combines TRBV5-1 with TRBJ1-1; D unclear. Germline-derived CDR1 and CDR2 are SGHRS and YFSETQ. Between the trimmed V and J ends, which lost 5 bases and 6 bases, there was a span of 20 bases. The CDR3 is made up of 15 amino acids. The CDR3 protein is CASSRTSAGYSEAFF. The CDR3 region has the DNA TGCGCCAGCAGTCGGACCAGCGCTGGGTACTCTGAAGCTTTCTTT. Supplemented by reference TRBV5-1 and TRBJ1-1, the full variable domain reads KAGVTQTPRYLIKTRGQQVTLSCSPISGHRSVSWYQQTPGQGLQFLFEYFSETQRNKGNFPGRFSGRQFSNSRSEMNVSTLELGDSALYLCASSRTSAGYSEAFFGQGTRLTVV.

CDR3 sequence: CASRRMSDSSYEQYF. CDR3 coding DNA: TGTGCCAGCAGGAGAATGAGCGACAGTTCCTACGAGCAGTACTTC. The chain combines TRBV6-5 with TRBJ2-7, with D perhaps matching TRBD1 (5 bases). Germline CDR1 is MNHEY and CDR2 is SVGAGI. The length of the CDR3 is 15 residues. Trimming shortened V by 6 bases and J by 1 base, and 16 bases separated the two germline ends.

The DNA of the CDR3 is TGTGCCAGCAGCGCCTCCAGACTAGCGGCCTACGAGCAGTACTTC. The encoded protein is CASSASRLAAYEQYF. This chain joins TRBV7-9 and TRBJ2-7; TRBD2 agrees at 9 bases. CDR1 and CDR2 from the germline V gene are SEHNR and FQNEAQ (reference sequence). The length of the CDR3 is 15 residues. The junction had 7 bases not matched to a gene; V was cut back by 5 bases and J by 2 bases. The whole variable domain, filled in from reference TRBV7-9 and TRBJ2-7, reads DTGVSQNPRHKITKRGQNVTFRCDPISEHNRLYWYRQTLGQGPEFLTYFQNEAQLEKSRLLSDRFSAERPKGSFSTLEIQRTEQGDSAMYLCASSASRLAAYEQYFGPGTRLTVT.

The V call is TRBV15, the J call TRBJ1-2; D is unresolved. Deletions cut 1 base from V and 4 bases from J, with 16 bases between. Per the germline V gene, CDR1 is LNHNV and CDR2 is YYDKDF (reference sequence). The CDR3 totals 16 residues. CDR3 in amino acids: CATSRVAGGPTYGYTF. Here the CDR3 DNA reads TGTGCCACCAGCAGAGTCGCCGGAGGACCTACCTATGGCTACACCTTC.

The chain has TRBV30 and TRBJ2-7; maybe TRBD2 (5 bases). Looked up from germline, CDR1 is GTSNPN and CDR2 is SVGIG (reference sequence). V was shortened by 5 bases and J by 2 bases, with 16 bases between the two germline ends. The CDR3 is made up of 14 amino acids. The CDR3 loop reads CAWSAVRAPYEQYF. DNA of the CDR3: TGTGCCTGGTCAGCGGTTCGAGCTCCCTACGAGCAGTACTTC.

This chain links TRBV2 with TRBJ2-6, with unresolved D. CDR1 and CDR2 from the germline V gene are SNHLY and FYNNEI. V was clipped by 5 bases and J by 5 bases, with 13 bases between them. This CDR3 is built from 15 residues. Written as DNA, the CDR3 is TGTGCCAGCAGTTCAGACGGCCTCAGGGCCAACGTCCTGACTTTC. Residues: CASSSDGLRANVLTF.

This clone has only one observation. The rearrangement uses TRBV10-1 and TRBJ1-1, with 9 bases matching TRBD1. Per germline, CDR1 WNHNN and CDR2 SYGVQD (reference sequence). The V gene end was trimmed by 2 bases and the J gene end by 9 bases; junction bases not matched to a gene: 4. CDR3 length equals 13 residues. CDR3 protein: CASSEEQGAKAFF. The CDR3 DNA is TGCGCCAGCAGTGAGGAACAGGGGGCTAAAGCTTTCTTT.

The chain is built from TRBV15 and TRBJ1-1; D call uncertain. The CDR3 is 14 residues long. V lost 1 base, J lost 1 base, and 7 bases lay in between. Per germline, CDR1 LNHNV and CDR2 YYDKDF (reference sequence). CDR3 sequence reads: CATSRGPPNTEAFF. CDR3 coding DNA: TGTGCCACCAGCAGAGGACCCCCGAACACTGAAGCTTTCTTT.

The chain recombines TRBV5-4 with TRBJ2-1; D is unresolved. This CDR3 contains 15 residues. CDR1 and CDR2 from the germline V gene are SGHNT and YYREEE (reference sequence). Trimming stripped 1 base from V and 5 bases from J, with 13 bases between. The CDR3 spells CASSLKGAYDNEQFF. CDR3 sequence (DNA): TGTGCCAGCAGCTTGAAAGGTGCCTACGACAATGAGCAGTTCTTC.

The genes are TRBV2 and TRBJ1-2; no clear D gene. Germline V lookup: CDR1 SNHLY, CDR2 FYNNEI. Trimming left V 6 bases short and J 4 bases short, with 18 bases between. The CDR3 is 15 residues long. CDR3 bases: TGTGCCAGCAGAAGACGCTTTCTTGGGATCTATGGCTACACCTTC. Residues: CASRRRFLGIYGYTF.

A remark on this clone: The junction departs from germline at one end; a sequencing error may be responsible. The chain employs TRBV7-7 and TRBJ2-7, with D possibly being TRBD2 (5 bases). Germline CDR1 and CDR2: SSHAT and FNYEAQ (reference sequence). This CDR3 region has 13 residues. As DNA, the CDR3 is TGTGCTAGCAGCTTAGCGTCGGGGAGCGAGCAGTACTTC. Amino acid sequence: CASSLASGSEQYF.

The rearrangement links TRBV7-2 to TRBJ2-3, with 7 bases fitting TRBD2. Looked up from germline, CDR1 is SGHTA and CDR2 is FQGNSA. V gave up 5 bases and J gave up 4 bases; unmatched junction bases: 3. The CDR3 has 13 residues. The CDR3 is CASSPRGADTQYF. CDR3 nucleotides: TGTGCCAGCAGCCCCCGGGGGGCAGATACGCAGTATTTT.

The chain has TRBV27 and TRBJ2-4, with D perhaps matching TRBD1 (5 bases). V dropped 3 bases and J dropped 0 bases, with 9 bases sitting between them. CDR1 is MNHEY and CDR2 is SMNVEV in the germline V gene (reference sequence). There are 15 residues in the CDR3. CDR3 sequence: CASSFDRLAKNIQYF. In nucleotides, the CDR3 is TGTGCCAGCAGTTTCGACAGATTAGCCAAAAACATTCAGTACTTC.

The chain has TRBV7-2 and TRBJ1-4, with TRBD1 identical over 8 bases. This CDR3 spans 17 amino acids. The germline CDR1 and CDR2 sequences are SGHTA and FQGNSA. V shed 2 bases, J shed 0 bases, and the junction held 5 bases outside the gene matches. DNA of the CDR3: TGTGCCAGCAGCTTACAGGGGGCCCCTGCAACTAATGAAAAACTGTTTTTT. Its translation is CASSLQGAPATNEKLFF.

The CDR3 protein is CASSLRRGGGNEQFF. The CDR3 DNA reads TGTGCCAGCAGTTTACGCAGGGGAGGAGGAAATGAGCAGTTCTTC. The chain links TRBV27 to TRBJ2-1, with D perhaps assigned TRBD1 or TRBD2 (6 bases each). The CDR3 has 15 amino acids. The V end lost 2 bases, the J end lost 7 bases, and 15 bases lay between the germline ends. CDR1 MNHEY and CDR2 SMNVEV come from the germline V gene (reference sequence).

V usage is TRBV2 and J usage is TRBJ1-3; 8 nucleotides match TRBD1. This CDR3 has 15 residues. Trimming took 7 bases from V and 8 from J; bases not matched to a gene: 13. Germline V gives CDR1 SNHLY, CDR2 FYNNEI. As DNA, the CDR3 is TGTGCCAGCAACCGGGACAGGCATCAAAGGGACACCATATATTTT. Amino acids: CASNRDRHQRDTIYF.

The chain links TRBV7-6 to TRBJ2-5; TRBD1 is a possible D gene (7 bases). V was trimmed by 2 bases and J by 6 bases, leaving 16 bases between them. The CDR3 sequence is 15 residues long. Germline loops: CDR1 SGHVS, CDR2 FNYEAQ. The CDR3 nucleotides read TGTGCCAGCAGCTTATCACCCCAGGGGGGAAAGACCCAGTACTTC. Encoded protein: CASSLSPQGGKTQYF.

This clone was seen once. This chain uses TRBV6-5 with TRBJ2-7, with TRBD2 identical over 7 bases. This CDR3 is built from 13 residues. Trimming cost V 5 bases and J 2 bases; bases outside gene matches: 3. Germline-derived CDR1 and CDR2 are MNHEY and SVGAGI. Here the CDR3 DNA reads TGTGCCAGCAGTGACGGACTAGCCTACGAGCAGTACTTC. It specifies CASSDGLAYEQYF.

The rearrangement joins TRBV28 to TRBJ2-5; maybe TRBD2 (6 bases). CDR1 MDHEN and CDR2 SYDVKM come from the germline V gene. V was cut by 1 base and J by 5 bases, with 14 bases left in between. CDR3 length: 15 residues. CDR3 in DNA: TGTGCCAGCAGTTTATCGTACGGTGGAGGGGAGACCCAGTACTTC. Translating it yields CASSLSYGGGETQYF.

This clone was counted only a few times. The chain employs TRBV21-1 and TRBJ2-7; the table's D gene call, TRBD2, was not cross checked with the DNA. TRBV21-1 is marked as a pseudogene. The CDR3 consists of 14 residues. The DNA of the CDR3 is TGTGCCAGCAGCCTAAATGGGGAGGGCTACGAGCAGTACTTC. This encodes CASSLNGEGYEQYF.

The chain uses TRBV5-1 and TRBJ2-6, with D unresolved. This CDR3 is built from 17 residues. Germline assignment: CDR1 SGHRS and CDR2 YFSETQ. V lost 5 bases, J lost 0 bases, and 15 bases lay in between. The CDR3: CASSLEHPFSGANVLTF. CDR3 DNA: TGCGCCAGCAGTCTTGAACACCCGTTCTCTGGGGCCAACGTCCTGACTTTC.

The rearrangement joins TRBV6-1 to TRBJ2-7; no clear D gene. The CDR3 loop spans 13 amino acids. Trimming cost V 2 bases and J 5 bases, with 10 bases left between them. Germline lookup yields CDR1 MNHNS and CDR2 SASEGT. CDR3 DNA: TGTGCCAGCAGTGAAATACGCTCGGACGAGCAGTACTTC. This codes for CASSEIRSDEQYF.

The V and J genes are TRBV30 and TRBJ1-4, with 7 nucleotides matching TRBD1. CDR1 and CDR2 (germline): GTSNPN, SVGIG (reference sequence). Trimming took 8 bases from V and 7 from J; bases not matched to a gene: 16. The CDR3 is 15 amino acids. The CDR3 sequence is CAGRVWTGLLEKLFF. As DNA, the CDR3 is TGTGCCGGCCGCGTCTGGACAGGACTACTTGAAAAACTGTTTTTT.

This sequence joins TRBV11-2 and TRBJ2-1, with 14 bases fitting TRBD2. With V trimmed by 5 bases and J by 3 bases, 12 bases remained unmatched. This CDR3 contains 19 residues. Germline V CDR1 and CDR2: SGHAT, FQNNGV. The CDR3 loop is CASSPRLAGGPAFYNEQFF. In nucleotides, the CDR3 is TGTGCCAGCAGCCCTAGACTAGCGGGAGGGCCCGCTTTCTACAATGAGCAGTTCTTC.